This T cell receptor beta chain was sequenced for a study of blood T cell repertoires in COVID-19. Per the original methods: Nucleated cell number was recorded as an estimate derived from reference gene primer amplification. Produced via immunoSEQ multiplex PCR; TCRdb's table is partial and in-frame only. That table supplies the V and J calls and clone size; D and trimming were determined from the DNA. The sample contains a few hundred thousand clones, more than 75% of which appear only once. V was clipped by 4 bases and J by 1 base; unmatched bases: 3. Per the germline V gene, CDR1 is LNHDA and CDR2 is SQIVND (reference sequence). The CDR3 has 15 residues.

Sequences were obtained from peripheral blood. The source of this sequence is a woman aged 45-65 years who had recovered from COVID-19. This chain connects TRBV19 to TRBJ2-5; 10 bases line up with TRBD2. CDR3 nucleotide sequence: TGTGCCAGTAGTAATAGCGGGAGGACCCAAGAGACCCAGTACTTC. Its protein product is CASSNSGRTQETQYF.